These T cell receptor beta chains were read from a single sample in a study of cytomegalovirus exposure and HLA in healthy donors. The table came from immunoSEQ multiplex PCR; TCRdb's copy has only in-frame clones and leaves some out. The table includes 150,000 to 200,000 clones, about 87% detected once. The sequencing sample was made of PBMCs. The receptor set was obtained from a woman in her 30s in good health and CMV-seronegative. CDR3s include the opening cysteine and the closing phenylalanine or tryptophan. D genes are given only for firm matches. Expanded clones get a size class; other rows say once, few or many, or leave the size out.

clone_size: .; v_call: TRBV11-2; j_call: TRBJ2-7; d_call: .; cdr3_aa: CASSLDPLYEQYF; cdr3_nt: TGTGCCAGCAGCTTAGATCCCCTTTACGAGCAGTACTTC
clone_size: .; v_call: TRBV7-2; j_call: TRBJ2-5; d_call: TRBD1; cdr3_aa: CASSRGQGGKETQYF; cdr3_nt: TGTGCCAGCAGCCGCGGACAGGGCGGAAAGGAGACCCAGTACTTC
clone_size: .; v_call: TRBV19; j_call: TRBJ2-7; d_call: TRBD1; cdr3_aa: CASSSGQPYEQYF; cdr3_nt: TGTGCCAGTAGCTCGGGACAGCCCTACGAGCAGTACTTC
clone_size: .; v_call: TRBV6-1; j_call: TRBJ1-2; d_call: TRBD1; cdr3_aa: CASSAAGTGGSF; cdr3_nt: TGTGCCAGCAGCGCAGCCGGGACAGGGGGCAGCTTC
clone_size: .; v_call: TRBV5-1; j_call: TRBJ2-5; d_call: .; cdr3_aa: CASSLRQGSWETQYF; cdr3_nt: TGCGCCAGCAGCTTGCGCCAGGGGTCGTGGGAGACCCAGTACTTC
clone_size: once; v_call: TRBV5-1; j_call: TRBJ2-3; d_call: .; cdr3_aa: CASSLTSTDTQYF; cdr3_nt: TGCGCCAGCAGCTTGACTAGCACAGATACGCAGTATTTT
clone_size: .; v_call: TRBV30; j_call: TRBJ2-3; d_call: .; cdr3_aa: CALGAGNTDTQYF; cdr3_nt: TGTGCCCTAGGAGCCGGTAACACAGATACGCAGTATTTT
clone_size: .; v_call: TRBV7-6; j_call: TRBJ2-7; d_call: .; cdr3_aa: CASSPTVGHYEQYF; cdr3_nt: TGTGCCAGCAGCCCAACGGTAGGACACTACGAGCAGTACTTC
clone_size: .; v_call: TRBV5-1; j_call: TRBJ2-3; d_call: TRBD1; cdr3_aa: CASVRDRVTDTQYF; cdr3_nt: TGCGCCAGCGTGCGAGACAGGGTAACAGATACGCAGTATTTT
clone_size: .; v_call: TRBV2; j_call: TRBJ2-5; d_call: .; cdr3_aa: CASGDPFGQTQETQYF; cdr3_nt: TGTGCCAGTGGAGACCCCTTTGGACAAACCCAAGAGACCCAGTACTTC
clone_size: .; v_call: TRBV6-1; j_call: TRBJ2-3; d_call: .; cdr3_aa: CASSELGATDTQYF; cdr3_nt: TGTGCCAGCAGTGAATTGGGGGCCACAGATACGCAGTATTTT
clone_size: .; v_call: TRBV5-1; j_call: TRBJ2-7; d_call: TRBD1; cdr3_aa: CASSLAGQGGYEQYF; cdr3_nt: TGCGCCAGCAGCTTGGCCGGACAGGGGGGCTACGAGCAGTACTTC
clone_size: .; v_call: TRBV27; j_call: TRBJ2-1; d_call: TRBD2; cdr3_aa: CASSLSPSGGGYNEQFF; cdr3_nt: TGTGCCAGCAGTTTATCGCCTAGCGGGGGGGGATACAATGAGCAGTTCTTC
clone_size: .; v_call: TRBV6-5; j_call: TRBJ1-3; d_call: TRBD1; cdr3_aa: CASSLTGDSGNTIYF; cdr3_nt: TGTGCCAGCAGTTTGACAGGGGACTCTGGAAACACCATATATTTT
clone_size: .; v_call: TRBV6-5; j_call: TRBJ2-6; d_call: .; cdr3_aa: CASSPGAGANVLTF; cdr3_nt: TGTGCCAGCAGTCCAGGGGCTGGGGCCAACGTCCTGACTTTC